The source of this TCR beta chain is a study of control samples from healthy donors and cancer patients. Germline V lookup: CDR1 KGHSH, CDR2 LQKENI. V was clipped by 6 bases and J by 4 bases; unmatched bases: 8. There are 15 residues in the CDR3. TCRdb's table, derived via immunoSEQ multiplex PCR, lists solely in-frame clones and lacks some. The table shows 100,000 to 150,000 clones, with approximately 90% occurring only once. This sequence joins TRBV18 and TRBJ2-3; 9 bases match TRBD2. The receptor was isolated from a young man in good health. The specimen was blood. CDR3 protein: CASSPAGGHPDTQYF. DNA for the CDR3: TGTGCCAGCTCCCCAGCGGGGGGCCACCCAGATACGCAGTATTTT.